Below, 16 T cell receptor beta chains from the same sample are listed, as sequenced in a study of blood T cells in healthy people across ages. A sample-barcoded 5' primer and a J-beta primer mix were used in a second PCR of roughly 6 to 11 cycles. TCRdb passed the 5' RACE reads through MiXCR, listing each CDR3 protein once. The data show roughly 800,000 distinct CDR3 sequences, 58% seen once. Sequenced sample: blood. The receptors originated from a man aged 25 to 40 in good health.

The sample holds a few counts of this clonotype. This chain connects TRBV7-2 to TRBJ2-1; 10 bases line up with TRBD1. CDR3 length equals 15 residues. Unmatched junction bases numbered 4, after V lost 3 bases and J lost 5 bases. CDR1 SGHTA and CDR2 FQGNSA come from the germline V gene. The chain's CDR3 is CASSFRTGGDNEQFF. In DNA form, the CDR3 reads TGTGCCAGCAGCTTCCGGACAGGGGGGGACAATGAGCAGTTCTTC.

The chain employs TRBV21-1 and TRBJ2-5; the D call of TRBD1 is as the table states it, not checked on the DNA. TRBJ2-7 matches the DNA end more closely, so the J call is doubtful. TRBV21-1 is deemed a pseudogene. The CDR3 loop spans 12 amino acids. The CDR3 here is CASTRQFYEQYF. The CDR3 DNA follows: TGTGCCAGCACGAGACAGTTCTACGAGCAGTACTTC.

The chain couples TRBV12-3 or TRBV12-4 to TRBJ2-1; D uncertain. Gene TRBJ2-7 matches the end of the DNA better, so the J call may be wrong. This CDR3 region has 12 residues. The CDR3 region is CASTSRPREQYF. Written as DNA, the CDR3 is TGTGCCAGCACATCGCGCCCCCGGGAGCAGTACTTC.

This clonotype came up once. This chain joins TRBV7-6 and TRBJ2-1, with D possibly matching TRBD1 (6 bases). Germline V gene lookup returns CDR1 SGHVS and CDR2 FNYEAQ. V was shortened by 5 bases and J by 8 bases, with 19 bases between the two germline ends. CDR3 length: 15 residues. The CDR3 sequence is CASSETTVGADEQFF. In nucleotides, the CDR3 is TGTGCCAGCAGCGAGACGACCGTGGGGGCGGATGAGCAGTTCTTC.

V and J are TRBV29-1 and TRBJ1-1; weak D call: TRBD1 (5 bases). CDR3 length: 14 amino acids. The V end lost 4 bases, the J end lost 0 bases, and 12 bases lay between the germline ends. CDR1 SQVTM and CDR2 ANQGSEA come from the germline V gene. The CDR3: CSVGQRYMNTEAFF. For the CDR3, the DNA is TGCAGCGTTGGACAGCGATACATGAACACTGAAGCTTTCTTT. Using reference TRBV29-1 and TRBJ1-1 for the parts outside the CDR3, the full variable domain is SAVISQKPSRDICQRGTSLTIQCQVDSQVTMMFWYRQQPGQSLTLIATANQGSEATYESGFVIDKFPISRPNLTFSTLTVSNMSPEDSSIYLCSVGQRYMNTEAFFGQGTRLTVV.

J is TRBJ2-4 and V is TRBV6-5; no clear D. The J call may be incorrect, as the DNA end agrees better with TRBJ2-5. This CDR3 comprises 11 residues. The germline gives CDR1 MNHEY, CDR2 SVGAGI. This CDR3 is CASGPKETQYF. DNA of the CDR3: TGTGCCAGCGGTCCGAAAGAGACCCAGTACTTC.

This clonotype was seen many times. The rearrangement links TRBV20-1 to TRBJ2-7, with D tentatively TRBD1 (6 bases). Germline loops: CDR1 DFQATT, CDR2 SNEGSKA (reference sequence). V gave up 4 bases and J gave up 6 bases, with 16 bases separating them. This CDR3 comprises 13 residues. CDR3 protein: CSAKSPVTGEQYF. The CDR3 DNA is TGCAGTGCTAAGTCGCCGGTGACAGGCGAGCAGTACTTC.

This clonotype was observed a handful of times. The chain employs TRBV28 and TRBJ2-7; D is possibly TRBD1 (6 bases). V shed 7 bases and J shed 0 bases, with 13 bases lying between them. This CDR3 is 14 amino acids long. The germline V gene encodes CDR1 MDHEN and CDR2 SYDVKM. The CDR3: CASNTRGNSYEQYF. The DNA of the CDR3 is TGTGCCAGCAATACCAGGGGAAACTCCTACGAGCAGTACTTC.

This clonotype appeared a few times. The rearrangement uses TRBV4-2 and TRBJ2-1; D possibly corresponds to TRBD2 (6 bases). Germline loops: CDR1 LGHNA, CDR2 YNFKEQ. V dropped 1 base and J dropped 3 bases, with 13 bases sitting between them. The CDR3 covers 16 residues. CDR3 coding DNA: TGTGCCAGCAGCCAAGGACCCGGGACTTTCTACAATGAGCAGTTCTTC. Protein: CASSQGPGTFYNEQFF.

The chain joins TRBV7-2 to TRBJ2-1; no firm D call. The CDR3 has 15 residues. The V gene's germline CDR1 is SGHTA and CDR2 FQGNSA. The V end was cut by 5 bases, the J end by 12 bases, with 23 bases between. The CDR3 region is CASSPPYGRSFGQFF. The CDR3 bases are TGTGCCAGCAGCCCCCCGTATGGCCGTAGCTTCGGGCAGTTCTTC.

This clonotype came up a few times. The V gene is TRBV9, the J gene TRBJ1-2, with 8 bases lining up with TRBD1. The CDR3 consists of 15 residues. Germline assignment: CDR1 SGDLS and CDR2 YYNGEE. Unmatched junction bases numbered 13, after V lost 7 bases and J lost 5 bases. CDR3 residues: CASHAGTGLRYGYTF. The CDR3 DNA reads TGTGCCAGCCACGCCGGGACAGGCCTTAGGTATGGCTACACCTTC.

CDR3 bases: TGTGCCAGCAGCTTAGATGCGAAACAGGACCCTTATGGCTACACCTTC. Encoded protein: CASSLDAKQDPYGYTF. This chain connects TRBV7-9 to TRBJ1-2, with TRBD1 as a possible D gene (5 bases). Germline CDR1 is SEHNR and CDR2 is FQNEAQ (reference sequence). Trimming pared 1 base from V and 5 bases from J, leaving 17 bases between. This CDR3 is built from 16 residues.

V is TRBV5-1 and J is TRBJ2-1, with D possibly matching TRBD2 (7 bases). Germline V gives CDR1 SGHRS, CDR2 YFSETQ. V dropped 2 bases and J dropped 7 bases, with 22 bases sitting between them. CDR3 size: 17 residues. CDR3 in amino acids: CASSFLSVGGGGNEQFF. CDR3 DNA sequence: TGCGCCAGCAGCTTTCTTTCCGTAGGGGGAGGGGGAAATGAGCAGTTCTTC.

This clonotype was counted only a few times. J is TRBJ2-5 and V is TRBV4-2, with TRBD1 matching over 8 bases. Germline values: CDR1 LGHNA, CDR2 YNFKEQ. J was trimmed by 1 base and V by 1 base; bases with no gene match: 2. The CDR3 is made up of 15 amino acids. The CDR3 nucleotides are TGTGCCAGCAGCCAAGCCGGGACAGGCCAAGAGACCCAGTACTTC. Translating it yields CASSQAGTGQETQYF.

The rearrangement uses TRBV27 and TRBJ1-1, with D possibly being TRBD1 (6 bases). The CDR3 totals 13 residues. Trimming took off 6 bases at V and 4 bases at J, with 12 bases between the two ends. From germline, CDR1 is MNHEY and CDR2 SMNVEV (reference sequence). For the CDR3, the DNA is TGTGCCAGCAGACGCGACAGGTTCACTGAAGCTTTCTTT. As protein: CASRRDRFTEAFF.

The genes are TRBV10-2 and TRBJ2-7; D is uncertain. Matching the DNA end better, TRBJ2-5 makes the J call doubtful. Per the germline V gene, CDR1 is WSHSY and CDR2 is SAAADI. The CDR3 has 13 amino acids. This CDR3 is CASSEHLKETQYF. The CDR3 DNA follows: TGCGCCAGCAGTGAGCACCTCAAAGAGACCCAGTACTTC.